The present T cell receptor (beta chain) was sequenced within a study of cytomegalovirus exposure and HLA in healthy donors. With 60 Vbeta and 13 Jbeta primers, the PCR was carried out. Assay used: immunoSEQ multiplex PCR; TCRdb lists only in-frame clones, some missing. The sample has 90,000 to 120,000 clones, less than 80% seen once. CDR1 is SGHRS and CDR2 is YFSETQ in the germline V gene. V was shortened by 0 bases and J by 1 base, with 9 bases between the two germline ends. The CDR3 length is 15 residues. For this clone: Its specificity is not known.

General observations from the study: A few CMV-associated chains proved CMV antigen-specific in vitro. Immune exposure information available was restricted to CMV serostatus.

The chain carries TRBV5-1 and TRBJ2-3; D is unresolved. Sequenced sample: PBMCs. This clonotype was sampled from a man aged 25 to 40 in good health and CMV-seronegative. The CDR3 region has the DNA TGCGCCAGCAGCTTGGGCGTCCCCGGCACAGATACGCAGTATTTT. Amino acids: CASSLGVPGTDTQYF.